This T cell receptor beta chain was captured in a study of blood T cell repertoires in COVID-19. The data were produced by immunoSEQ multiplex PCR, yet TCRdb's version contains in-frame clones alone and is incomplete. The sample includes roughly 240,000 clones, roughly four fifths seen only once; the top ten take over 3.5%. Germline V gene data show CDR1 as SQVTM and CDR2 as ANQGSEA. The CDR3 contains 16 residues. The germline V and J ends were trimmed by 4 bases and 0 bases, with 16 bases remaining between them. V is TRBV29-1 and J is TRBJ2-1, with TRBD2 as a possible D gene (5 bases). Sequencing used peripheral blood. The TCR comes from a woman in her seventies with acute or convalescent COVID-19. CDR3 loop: CSVGTSRLSSYNEQFF. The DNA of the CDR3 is TGCAGCGTTGGGACTTCGCGGCTCAGCTCCTACAATGAGCAGTTCTTC.